This entry features one T cell receptor beta chain sequence. No antigen is known for it. With iRepertoire HTBI primers and Arm-PCR of CDR3 regions, TCR beta libraries were built. TCRdb reanalysed the multiplex PCR reads using MiXCR and keeps one entry per CDR3 protein. Found here are 400,000 to 500,000 distinct CDR3 sequences, roughly 15% of them singletons; the top ten hold about 25%. Time point specified: newly diagnosed GD, antithyroid drugs for less than 3 months. PBMC-derived RNA was used for the TCR library. Graves' disease diagnoses used American Thyroid Association guidelines. This sample stems from a study of regulatory T cells in long-lasting Graves disease. Study-wide results and limits: Between persistent patients, thousands of public clonotypes were shared, exceeding the approximately 940 shared between new patients.

This CDR3 contains 13 residues. Germline values: CDR1 SGHTA, CDR2 FQGNSA. J gave up 7 bases and V 5 bases, and 4 bases lay outside the gene matches. Separately, the same data were catalogued under a study of T cells in Graves' hyperthyroidism and ophthalmopathy. That investigation notes: An initial round of RT-PCR targeting the TCR CDR3 relied on the HTBI primer set.

The clonotype comes from a woman aged 18-29 years with Graves disease. The sample in question was peripheral blood mononuclear cells (PBMCs), obtained at new diagnosis, from a patient treated with antithyroid drugs. This sequence joins TRBV7-2 and TRBJ2-4; TRBD1 aligns across 8 bases. The CDR3 nucleotides are TGTGCCAGCAGCCCTAGGACAGGGAACATTCAGTACTTC. The encoded protein is CASSPRTGNIQYF.